This TCR beta chain was profiled in a study of regulatory T cells in long-lasting Graves disease. Germline V gives CDR1 MGHRA, CDR2 YSYEKL. This CDR3 comprises 13 residues. The V and J ends lost 6 bases and 5 bases respectively, with 14 bases between them. Investigators prepared the TCR beta libraries by applying iRepertoire HTBI primers and Arm-PCR of CDR3 regions. TCRdb passed the multiplex PCR reads through MiXCR, listing each CDR3 protein once. The table shows fewer than 500,000 distinct CDR3 sequences, with 16% occurring only once. Study-wide points: TCR diversity was lower in persistent than newly diagnosed Graves' disease.

Only a few counts were recorded for this clonotype. Its specificity is unknown. The time point here: newly diagnosed GD, antithyroid drugs for less than 3 months. Extracted RNA from PBMCs served as the source of the TCR library. These records were also assigned to another study, of T cells in Graves' hyperthyroidism and ophthalmopathy.

This chain joins TRBV4-1 and TRBJ2-7; D call uncertain. Specimen: peripheral blood mononuclear cells (PBMCs), collected at new diagnosis, from a patient treated with antithyroid drugs. The clonotype was recovered from a man aged 35 to 55 with Graves disease. The CDR3 sequence is CASRHESTDEQYF. In DNA, the CDR3 is TGCGCCAGCAGGCACGAGAGTACTGACGAGCAGTACTTC.